This TCR beta chain was recovered during a study of tissue T cells after allogeneic stem cell transplantation. The repertoire was sequenced with immunoSEQ multiplex PCR; TCRdb's copy has only in-frame clones and lacks some. This table has about 48,000 clones, about three quarters appearing once. Regarding the study as a whole: Some tissue clones might be persisting host cells; their alloreactivity or antigen specificity was not determined. Shared clones across patients were few; motif clustering revealed tissue-specific shared signatures. In patients and mice, blood and spleen missed much of tissue repertoire. Limitations included a small, clinically heterogeneous cohort and limited sampling depth.

Remarks on this clone: Its cognate antigen is unknown. Gene names refer to mouse genes.

The origin of this receptor is a pool of C57BL/6 mice in good health. What was sequenced was sorted cells pooled from one or two spleens.

CDR3 amino acids: CASSRNTEVFF. The covered CDR3 bases are TGTGCCAGCAGTCGGAACACAGAAGTCTTC. This chain links TRBV15 with TRBJ1-1; no definite D call. The observed sequence ends 1 residue before the CDR3 terminus, with the missing tail filled in from the germline J gene. The CDR3 has 11 amino acids. V shed 5 bases and J shed 1 base, with 2 bases lying between them. In germline, CDR1 is SGHND, CDR2 FRSKSL.